The entry below describes one TCR beta chain. What it binds is unknown. Its ends do not fully match the called genes, so a read error is possible. The germline gives CDR1 MNHEY, CDR2 SVGAGI. CDR3 length equals 17 residues. This entry is derived from a study of T cells in Graves' hyperthyroidism and ophthalmopathy. Study-wide findings and caveats: Ophthalmopathy was told apart from stable hyperthyroidism by a 13 V-J model.

The CDR3 regions of TCR beta were amplified from RNA transcripts. TCR CDR3 underwent first-round RT-PCR with the HTBI primer set. TCRdb used MiXCR to reprocess the multiplex PCR reads, holding one entry per CDR3 protein. This repertoire shows 550,000 to 600,000 distinct CDR3 sequences, approximately 14% found once; its top ten account for roughly 7%. Exclusion criteria comprised uncontrolled infection, other autoimmune disease, pregnancy or lactation. Input material: blood. This chain connects TRBV6-5 to TRBJ1-5; D gene ambiguous. This TCR derives from a woman aged 18-29 years with Graves' ophthalmopathy. CDR3 coding DNA: TGTGCCGGCAGTTACTCGAGGAGAGACGGAACCAATCAGCCCCAGCATTTT. Its protein is CAGSYSRRDGTNQPQHF.